Listed here are 30 T cell receptor beta chains from one sample, sequenced in a study of cytomegalovirus exposure and HLA in healthy donors. The study ran its PCR with 60 Vbeta and 13 Jbeta primers. Libraries were prepared by immunoSEQ multiplex PCR; TCRdb keeps only in-frame clonotypes and omits some of them. The sample has more than 60,000 clones, under 85% seen once; the top ten hold under 3%. The sequenced sample was PBMCs. The receptors here all came from a woman aged 25 to 39 in good health and CMV-seronegative.

This clone was recorded a few times. CDR3 region: CASSRQGGEGETQYF. The CDR3 region has the DNA TGCGCCAGCAGCCGTCAGGGTGGGGAGGGAGAGACCCAGTACTTC. The rearrangement uses TRBV5-1 and TRBJ2-5; the match to TRBD2 covers 7 bases. The CDR3 is made up of 15 amino acids. The junction had 10 bases not matched to a gene; V was cut back by 4 bases and J by 4 bases. The germline gives CDR1 SGHRS, CDR2 YFSETQ.

The count of this clone is one. The chain joins TRBV7-3 to TRBJ2-2, with 10 bases that match TRBD2. The CDR3 is 17 amino acids. Looked up from germline, CDR1 is SGHTA and CDR2 is FQGTGA. Trimming took 6 bases from V and 1 from J; bases not matched to a gene: 8. The CDR3 DNA follows: TGTGCCAGCAGTCCCACAGGACTAGCGGAGAACACCGGGGAGCTGTTTTTT. It translates to CASSPTGLAENTGELFF.

This chain uses TRBV19 with TRBJ2-2; D unclear. Trimming stripped 2 bases from V and 0 bases from J, with 10 bases between. CDR1 LNHDA and CDR2 SQIVND come from the germline V gene (reference sequence). The CDR3 covers 16 residues. In DNA form, the CDR3 reads TGTGCCAGTAGTATAAAAGCAGGAACGAACACCGGGGAGCTGTTTTTT. Its translation is CASSIKAGTNTGELFF.

The chain joins TRBV5-4 to TRBJ2-5, with TRBD2 as a possible D gene (6 bases). CDR1 is SGHNT and CDR2 is YYREEE in the germline V gene (reference sequence). The CDR3 has 15 residues. Deletions cut 1 base from V and 1 base from J, with 11 bases between. CDR3 in DNA: TGTGCCAGCAGCTTGTTGGGGACTTCCCAAGAGACCCAGTACTTC. Protein sequence: CASSLLGTSQETQYF. Filled out from reference TRBV5-4 and TRBJ2-5, the complete variable domain reads ETGVTQSPTHLIKTRGQQVTLRCSSQSGHNTVSWYQQALGQGPQFIFQYYREEENGRGNFPPRFSGLQFPNYSSELNVNALELDDSALYLCASSLLGTSQETQYFGPGTRLLVL.

The chain links TRBV6-6 to TRBJ1-1, with a tentative D call TRBD1 (6 bases). The CDR3 is 12 residues long. Trimming took 10 bases from V and 4 from J, leaving 13 bases between them. CDR1 is MNHNY and CDR2 is SVGAGI in the germline V gene (reference sequence). CDR3 amino acids: CATWEGGTEAFF. The CDR3 DNA is TGTGCCACCTGGGAAGGGGGCACTGAAGCTTTCTTT.

CDR3 protein: CASSNSGGVSYGYTF. CDR3 coding DNA: TGTGCCAGTAGTAACTCCGGGGGGGTCTCTTATGGCTACACCTTC. The chain joins TRBV19 to TRBJ1-2; TRBD1 might be the D (5 bases). CDR1 and CDR2 from the germline V gene are LNHDA and SQIVND (reference sequence). CDR3 length: 15 residues. V lost 4 bases, J lost 5 bases, and 17 bases lay in between.

The sample holds a few counts of this clone. The chain uses TRBV30 and TRBJ1-5; D not certain. This CDR3 comprises 13 residues. Germline V gene lookup returns CDR1 GTSNPN and CDR2 SVGIG (reference sequence). Trimming left V 2 bases short and J 4 bases short, with 9 bases between. CDR3 protein: CAWSYSLNQPQHF. CDR3 in DNA: TGTGCCTGGAGTTACTCCCTTAATCAGCCCCAGCATTTT.

This clone was seen more than once but under ten times. This sequence joins TRBV7-2 and TRBJ2-7; TRBD2 might be the D (6 bases). The CDR3 loop spans 13 amino acids. Germline V gene data show CDR1 as SGHTA and CDR2 as FQGNSA. The ends were cut back, 3 bases at V and 5 bases at J, with 11 bases in the middle. CDR3 DNA sequence: TGTGCCAGCAGCTTTGCCGGGGGAGACGAGCAGTACTTC. It specifies CASSFAGGDEQYF.

V is TRBV7-3 and J is TRBJ1-1; no clear D gene. CDR1 SGHTA and CDR2 FQGTGA come from the germline V gene. This CDR3 is built from 13 residues. V lost 5 bases to trimming and J lost 1 base, with 8 bases between them. CDR3: CASSIGENTEAFF. In DNA, the CDR3 is TGTGCCAGCAGCATAGGAGAGAACACTGAAGCTTTCTTT.

The rearrangement joins TRBV27 to TRBJ1-3; D perhaps matches TRBD1 (6 bases). Germline V lookup: CDR1 MNHEY, CDR2 SMNVEV (reference sequence). The CDR3 contains 14 residues. V was trimmed by 6 bases and J by 0 bases, leaving 9 bases between them. In DNA, the CDR3 is TGTGCCAGCAGGGCCAGGGGCTCTGGAAACACCATATATTTT. Translated: CASRARGSGNTIYF.

This sequence joins TRBV11-2 and TRBJ2-3, with D possibly being TRBD2 (5 bases). The ends were cut back, 5 bases at V and 0 bases at J, with 6 bases in the middle. Per germline, CDR1 SGHAT and CDR2 FQNNGV. The CDR3 runs 13 residues. The chain's CDR3 is CASSPGSTDTQYF. The CDR3 DNA reads TGTGCCAGCAGCCCGGGGAGCACAGATACGCAGTATTTT. Together with reference TRBV11-2 and TRBJ2-3, the CDR3 gives the full variable domain: EAGVAQSPRYKIIEKRQSVAFWCNPISGHATLYWYQQILGQGPKLLIQFQNNGVVDDSQLPKDRFSAERLKGVDSTLKIQPAKLEDSAVYLCASSPGSTDTQYFGPGTRLTVL.

In its sample, this clone was seen once. The chain employs TRBV19 and TRBJ2-5; TRBD1 matches at 8 bases. Germline lookup yields CDR1 LNHDA and CDR2 SQIVND (reference sequence). CDR3 size: 15 residues. The junction had 5 bases not matched to a gene; V was cut back by 4 bases and J by 1 base. The CDR3 nucleotides are TGTGCCAGTAGTACCTTAGGACAGGGCCAAGAGACCCAGTACTTC. It encodes CASSTLGQGQETQYF. The full variable domain, rest sourced from reference TRBV19 and TRBJ2-5, is DGGITQSPKYLFRKEGQNVTLSCEQNLNHDAMYWYRQDPGQGLRLIYYSQIVNDFQKGDIAEGYSVSREKKESFPLTVTSAQKNPTAFYLCASSTLGQGQETQYFGPGTRLLVL.

This clone was seen a handful of times. This chain links TRBV5-1 with TRBJ1-1; D is ambiguous. The CDR3 length is 14 residues. Germline V gives CDR1 SGHRS, CDR2 YFSETQ. V lost 4 bases and J lost 0, with 10 bases in between. The CDR3 region is CASSSTEMNTEAFF. The CDR3 DNA follows: TGCGCCAGCAGCAGTACAGAGATGAACACTGAAGCTTTCTTT.

The chain joins TRBV19 to TRBJ2-3; D may be TRBD2 (6 bases). The germline V and J ends were trimmed by 3 bases and 5 bases, with 15 bases remaining between them. Germline CDR1 is LNHDA and CDR2 is SQIVND (reference sequence). There are 15 residues in the CDR3. CDR3 bases: TGTGCCAGTAGTATTCGGCCTAGCGAGAAAGATACGCAGTATTTT. It yields the protein CASSIRPSEKDTQYF.

J is TRBJ2-7 and V is TRBV19, with 8 nucleotides matching TRBD1. Looked up from germline, CDR1 is LNHDA and CDR2 is SQIVND (reference sequence). V lost 2 bases, J lost 5 bases, and 17 bases stayed unmatched. This CDR3 comprises 18 residues. CDR3 coding DNA: TGTGCCAGTAGTATAACTTACAATTCAGGGGGCGGATTACACGAGCAGTACTTC. As protein: CASSITYNSGGGLHEQYF.

The chain employs TRBV27 and TRBJ1-2; TRBD1 matches 9 bases. This CDR3 region has 15 residues. Per the germline V gene, CDR1 is MNHEY and CDR2 is SMNVEV (reference sequence). The trim removed 6 bases at V and 3 bases at J, leaving 8 bases unmatched. The CDR3, as DNA: TGTGCCAGCAGGTCTACAGGGGGCGCCGACTATGGCTACACCTTC. It codes for CASRSTGGADYGYTF.

This clone was found once. The rearrangement links TRBV5-1 to TRBJ1-3; D unresolved. This CDR3 spans 17 amino acids. The germline V gene encodes CDR1 SGHRS and CDR2 YFSETQ. V was cut by 0 bases and J by 2 bases, with 15 bases left in between. In nucleotides, the CDR3 is TGCGCCAGCAGCTTGGAGTGGGCAAGATCGGCTGGAAACACCATATATTTT. Amino acid sequence: CASSLEWARSAGNTIYF.

The V gene is TRBV7-2, the J gene TRBJ2-3, with TRBD2 identical over 7 bases. This CDR3 is 17 amino acids long. V lost 5 bases to trimming and J lost 4 bases; unmatched junction nucleotides: 15. Germline CDR1 and CDR2: SGHTA and FQGNSA. The CDR3 loop is CASSRRLATRRADTQYF. The CDR3 region has the DNA TGTGCCAGCAGCCGCCGACTAGCTACACGACGGGCAGATACGCAGTATTTT.

The chain combines TRBV2 with TRBJ1-1; tentatively, D is TRBD1 (5 bases). The CDR3 length is 13 residues. V was shortened by 7 bases and J by 0 bases, with 9 bases between the two germline ends. The germline V gene encodes CDR1 SNHLY and CDR2 FYNNEI. This CDR3 is CASNRKLNTEAFF. CDR3 DNA sequence: TGTGCCAGCAACAGGAAGCTGAACACTGAAGCTTTCTTT.

The V call is TRBV5-4, the J call TRBJ2-5; 8 bases are shared with TRBD1. V shed 3 bases, J shed 5 bases, and the junction held 12 bases outside the gene matches. There are 16 residues in the CDR3. CDR1 is SGHNT and CDR2 is YYREEE in the germline V gene (reference sequence). The CDR3 bases are TGTGCCAGCAGCTGGGGGGCGGCAGGGGGCGCGGAGACCCAGTACTTC. The encoded protein is CASSWGAAGGAETQYF.

V gene TRBV10-1 combines with J gene TRBJ2-2; the match to TRBD1 covers 7 bases. The CDR3 has 17 amino acids. The V gene's germline CDR1 is WNHNN and CDR2 SYGVQD (reference sequence). V trimming: 3 bases; J trimming: 0 bases; junction bases outside the gene matches: 7. CDR3 loop: CASSETGVVANTGELFF. The CDR3 DNA is TGCGCCAGCAGTGAAACAGGGGTCGTCGCGAACACCGGGGAGCTGTTTTTT.

V gene TRBV5-1 combines with J gene TRBJ2-3; 10 bases match TRBD2. V was pared by 4 bases and J by 4 bases, with 3 bases of the junction left unmatched. CDR1 and CDR2 from the germline V gene are SGHRS and YFSETQ. This CDR3 has 14 residues. The chain's CDR3 is CASSRGLAADTQYF. The DNA for the CDR3 is TGCGCCAGCAGCCGTGGACTAGCGGCAGATACGCAGTATTTT.

V gene TRBV7-2 combines with J gene TRBJ2-5; 7 bases map to TRBD1. Germline V gene sequence: CDR1 SGHTA, CDR2 FQGNSA. The V segment lost 1 base and the J segment 2 bases; nucleotides outside the gene matches: 4. This CDR3 has 15 amino acids. CDR3: CASSLVGTAQETQYF. In DNA form, the CDR3 reads TGTGCCAGCAGCTTAGTTGGGACAGCTCAAGAGACCCAGTACTTC.

This sequence joins TRBV4-3 and TRBJ2-2; 9 nucleotides align to TRBD2. This CDR3 spans 14 amino acids. Germline V gene sequence: CDR1 LGHNA, CDR2 YSLEER. With V trimmed by 3 bases and J by 6 bases, 2 bases remained unmatched. The CDR3 DNA follows: TGCGCCAGCAGCCAGGCGGGAGGGCCCGGGGAGCTGTTTTTT. Its protein is CASSQAGGPGELFF.

The chain couples TRBV7-9 to TRBJ2-2, with D possibly being TRBD2 (6 bases). From germline, CDR1 is SEHNR and CDR2 FQNEAQ (reference sequence). The CDR3 consists of 15 residues. The V and J ends lost 5 bases and 0 bases respectively, with 10 bases between them. The CDR3 here is CASSLRLANTGELFF. Written as DNA, the CDR3 is TGTGCCAGCAGCCTTAGACTAGCGAACACCGGGGAGCTGTTTTTT.

The V and J genes are TRBV7-9 and TRBJ2-5, with 12 bases matching TRBD1. Germline trimming cut 7 bases from V and 5 bases from J; bases unmatched to any gene: 14. The CDR3 has 17 amino acids. Germline CDR1 SEHNR, CDR2 FQNEAQ (reference sequence). The CDR3 DNA reads as TGTGCCAGCACCATCACCCGGGACAGGGGGCGCCGGGAGACCCAGTACTTC. Protein: CASTITRDRGRRETQYF.

By share, this clone ranks as medium-sized. This rearrangement joins TRBV5-4 to TRBJ2-6, with a tentative D call TRBD2 (6 bases). V was trimmed by 3 bases and J by 4 bases, leaving 17 bases between them. Germline-derived CDR1 and CDR2 are SGHNT and YYREEE (reference sequence). The CDR3 covers 17 residues. The CDR3 DNA reads as TGTGCCAGCAGCTCCCGGGACGGACTAACCGGGGCCAACGTCCTGACTTTC. It yields the protein CASSSRDGLTGANVLTF.

This clone was picked up a small number of times. V and J are TRBV6-4 and TRBJ2-3, with 8 bases identical to TRBD2. This CDR3 is 14 amino acids long. From germline, CDR1 is MRHNA and CDR2 SNTAGT. Unmatched junction bases numbered 0, after V lost 4 bases and J lost 0 bases. In DNA, the CDR3 is TGTGCCAGCAGTGCTAGCGGGAGCACAGATACGCAGTATTTT. Translating it yields CASSASGSTDTQYF.

V and J are TRBV11-1 and TRBJ2-7, with D perhaps matching TRBD2 (6 bases). CDR3 length: 14 residues. Germline-derived CDR1 and CDR2 are SGHAT and FQDESV (reference sequence). V lost 5 bases to trimming and J lost 6 bases, with 17 bases between them. For the CDR3, the DNA is TGTGCCAGCAGCCCGGGAGCGGACGCCGGCGAGCAGTACGTC. Amino acid sequence: CASSPGADAGEQYV.

The V call is TRBV4-3, the J call TRBJ1-4; a weak D match, TRBD1 (5 bases). The CDR3 loop spans 17 amino acids. Germline lookup yields CDR1 LGHNA and CDR2 YSLEER. Trimming took off 6 bases at V and 5 bases at J, with 22 bases between the two ends. This chain's CDR3 is CASRDIGAGRANEKLFF. The DNA for the CDR3 is TGCGCCAGCAGGGATATTGGGGCAGGAAGGGCGAATGAAAAACTGTTTTTT.